This T cell receptor (beta chain) derives from a study of post-analysis software for immune sequencing data. Study outcomes and limitations: Controls' normalized Chao1 diversity significantly exceeded that of multiple sclerosis patients. Four to six TRBV segments were significantly more frequent in patients than in controls. TRBV5-6, TRBV5-1 and TRBV20-1 were among these segments.

CDR3 length: 14 residues. CDR1 and CDR2 from the germline V gene are GTSNPN and SVGIG (reference sequence). The sample holds a few counts of this clonotype. Its target is unknown. Presence of unique molecular identifiers characterized the TCR beta cDNA libraries. TCRdb re-analysed the PCR reads in MiXCR, keeping a single row per CDR3 protein. The sample has 750,000 to 900,000 distinct CDR3 sequences, 35% to 55% seen once. Sequences were obtained from blood. The clonotype was recovered from a girl between 5 and 17 years old with multiple sclerosis. The chain links TRBV30 to TRBJ2-4; the match to TRBD2 covers 13 bases. The end of the DNA fits TRBJ2-7 better, so the J call may be wrong. CDR3 nucleotide sequence: TGTGCCTGGAGTCGACTAGCGGGAGGCTACGAGCAGTACTTC. The encoded protein is CAWSRLAGGYEQYF.